These T cell receptor beta chains were read from a single sample in a study of blood T cell repertoires in COVID-19. The method was immunoSEQ multiplex PCR; TCRdb's version includes in-frame clones alone and lacks a portion of them. The data hold tens of thousands of clones, with around 86% observed a single time. Material for sequencing was peripheral blood. All receptors come from a man of 80 years or more with acute or convalescent COVID-19. Each CDR3 is given with its conserved first and last residue. A D gene is named only where the DNA matches it firmly. Clone sizes are given selectively: once, few, many, or a class where the clone is expanded.

cdr3_aa	cdr3_nt	d_call	j_call	clone_size	v_call
CASSIRTSYYEQYF	TGTGCCAGCAGCATCCGGACTTCCTACTACGAGCAGTACTTC	.	TRBJ2-7	.	TRBV7-8
CASSQAREGYGYTF	TGTGCCAGCAGCCAGGCGCGGGAGGGGTATGGCTACACCTTC	.	TRBJ1-2	.	TRBV4-2
CASSPEASGPYEQYF	TGTGCCAGCAGCCCAGAAGCTAGCGGACCCTACGAGCAGTACTTC	TRBD2	TRBJ2-7	few	TRBV7-6
CASGTGTGELFF	TGCGCCAGCGGAACGGGAACCGGGGAGCTGTTTTTT	.	TRBJ2-2	.	TRBV10-2
CASSFLATETQYF	TGTGCCAGCAGTTTTCTAGCTACGGAGACCCAGTACTTC	.	TRBJ2-5	.	TRBV2
CASSPVGGRSNTEAFF	TGTGCCAGCTCACCAGTAGGGGGCCGTTCTAACACTGAAGCTTTCTTT	TRBD1	TRBJ1-1	.	TRBV18
CASSPGSANEKLFF	TGTGCCAGCTCACCAGGGAGCGCTAATGAAAAACTGTTTTTT	.	TRBJ1-4	.	TRBV18
CASSLGTGGSNQPQHF	TGTGCCAGCTCCCTGGGGACAGGGGGAAGCAATCAGCCCCAGCATTTT	TRBD1	TRBJ1-5	.	TRBV18
CASSYRGRSTEAFF	TGTGCCAGCAGTTACCGCGGCCGCTCAACTGAAGCTTTCTTT	.	TRBJ1-1	medium-sized	TRBV6-5
CASSQGGTSEYYTDTQYF	TGTGCCAGCAGCCAAGGAGGGACTAGCGAATACTACACAGATACGCAGTATTTT	TRBD2	TRBJ2-3	.	TRBV7-6